Sequencing of this T cell receptor beta chain was carried out in a study of T-cell reconstitution after alpha-beta-depleted transplantation in children. This clonotype was counted only a few times. The antigen remains undetermined. The study, taken as a whole, reports: Most T-cell counts and diversity one year after the transplant came from T cells that were newly produced. The high TCRbeta diversity at day 60 in some patients came from surviving recipient T cells and thymic progenitors. The origin of alpha-beta T cells about two months after transplant was reportedly several hundred expanded graft clones.

Preparation of the TCRbeta library used unique molecular identifiers. MiXCR, applied by TCRdb to the PCR reads, yields one record per CDR3 protein. This table holds approximately 230,000 distinct CDR3 sequences, more than 20% found once. Sequenced material: PBMCs, taken before TCRalphabeta/CD19-depleted stem cell transplant. The receptor was derived from a girl aged 2 to 10 with Fanconi anemia, due to receive a stem cell transplant.

In DNA form, the CDR3 reads TGTGCCAGCCTACGAACTAGCGGGAGCTACGAGCAGTACTTC. Protein: CASLRTSGSYEQYF. This sequence joins TRBV28 and TRBJ2-7; 11 nucleotides agree with TRBD2. The length of the CDR3 is 14 residues. Unmatched junction bases numbered 6, after V lost 8 bases and J lost 3 bases. Germline CDR1 and CDR2: MDHEN and SYDVKM. Together with reference TRBV28 and TRBJ2-7, the CDR3 gives the full variable domain: DVKVTQSSRYLVKRTGEKVFLECVQDMDHENMFWYRQDPGLGLRLIYFSYDVKMKEKGDIPEGYSVSREKKERFSLILESASTNQTSMYLCASLRTSGSYEQYFGPGTRLTVT.